The entry below describes one TCR beta chain. As yet, its antigen is unknown. With random hexamers, roughly 0.5 to 1 ug RNA was reverse transcribed. TCRdb re-derived calls from the immunoSEQ multiplex PCR reads in MiXCR, one entry per CDR3 protein. Of about 130,000 distinct CDR3 sequences listed, more than 85% were seen once; the top ten hold approximately 0.18%. Sequencing of TCR beta was performed on blood CD8+ T cells and on blood CD4+ T cells. These data belong to a study of CD8 T cells in Susac syndrome. Study overall: There were about six sequenced Susac syndrome patients with active disease and fewer than 10 in remission.

Study findings and constraints: A relatively small number of individuals underwent TCR sequencing and HLA analysis. Clonal expansion of CD8+ cells in Susac peaked in TEMRA cells (and in active patients).

The germline V and J ends were trimmed by 5 bases and 1 base, with 6 bases remaining between them. The germline CDR1 and CDR2 sequences are MGHDK and SYGVNS. This CDR3 contains 13 residues. Material: CD8+ T cells from PBMCs. The receptor's source is a human donor with Susac syndrome. The V and J genes are TRBV25-1 and TRBJ1-5; a possible D gene is TRBD1 (5 bases). The CDR3 DNA reads TGTGCCAGCAGTCCAGGGAGCAATCAGCCCCAGCATTTT. Translated, it gives CASSPGSNQPQHF.